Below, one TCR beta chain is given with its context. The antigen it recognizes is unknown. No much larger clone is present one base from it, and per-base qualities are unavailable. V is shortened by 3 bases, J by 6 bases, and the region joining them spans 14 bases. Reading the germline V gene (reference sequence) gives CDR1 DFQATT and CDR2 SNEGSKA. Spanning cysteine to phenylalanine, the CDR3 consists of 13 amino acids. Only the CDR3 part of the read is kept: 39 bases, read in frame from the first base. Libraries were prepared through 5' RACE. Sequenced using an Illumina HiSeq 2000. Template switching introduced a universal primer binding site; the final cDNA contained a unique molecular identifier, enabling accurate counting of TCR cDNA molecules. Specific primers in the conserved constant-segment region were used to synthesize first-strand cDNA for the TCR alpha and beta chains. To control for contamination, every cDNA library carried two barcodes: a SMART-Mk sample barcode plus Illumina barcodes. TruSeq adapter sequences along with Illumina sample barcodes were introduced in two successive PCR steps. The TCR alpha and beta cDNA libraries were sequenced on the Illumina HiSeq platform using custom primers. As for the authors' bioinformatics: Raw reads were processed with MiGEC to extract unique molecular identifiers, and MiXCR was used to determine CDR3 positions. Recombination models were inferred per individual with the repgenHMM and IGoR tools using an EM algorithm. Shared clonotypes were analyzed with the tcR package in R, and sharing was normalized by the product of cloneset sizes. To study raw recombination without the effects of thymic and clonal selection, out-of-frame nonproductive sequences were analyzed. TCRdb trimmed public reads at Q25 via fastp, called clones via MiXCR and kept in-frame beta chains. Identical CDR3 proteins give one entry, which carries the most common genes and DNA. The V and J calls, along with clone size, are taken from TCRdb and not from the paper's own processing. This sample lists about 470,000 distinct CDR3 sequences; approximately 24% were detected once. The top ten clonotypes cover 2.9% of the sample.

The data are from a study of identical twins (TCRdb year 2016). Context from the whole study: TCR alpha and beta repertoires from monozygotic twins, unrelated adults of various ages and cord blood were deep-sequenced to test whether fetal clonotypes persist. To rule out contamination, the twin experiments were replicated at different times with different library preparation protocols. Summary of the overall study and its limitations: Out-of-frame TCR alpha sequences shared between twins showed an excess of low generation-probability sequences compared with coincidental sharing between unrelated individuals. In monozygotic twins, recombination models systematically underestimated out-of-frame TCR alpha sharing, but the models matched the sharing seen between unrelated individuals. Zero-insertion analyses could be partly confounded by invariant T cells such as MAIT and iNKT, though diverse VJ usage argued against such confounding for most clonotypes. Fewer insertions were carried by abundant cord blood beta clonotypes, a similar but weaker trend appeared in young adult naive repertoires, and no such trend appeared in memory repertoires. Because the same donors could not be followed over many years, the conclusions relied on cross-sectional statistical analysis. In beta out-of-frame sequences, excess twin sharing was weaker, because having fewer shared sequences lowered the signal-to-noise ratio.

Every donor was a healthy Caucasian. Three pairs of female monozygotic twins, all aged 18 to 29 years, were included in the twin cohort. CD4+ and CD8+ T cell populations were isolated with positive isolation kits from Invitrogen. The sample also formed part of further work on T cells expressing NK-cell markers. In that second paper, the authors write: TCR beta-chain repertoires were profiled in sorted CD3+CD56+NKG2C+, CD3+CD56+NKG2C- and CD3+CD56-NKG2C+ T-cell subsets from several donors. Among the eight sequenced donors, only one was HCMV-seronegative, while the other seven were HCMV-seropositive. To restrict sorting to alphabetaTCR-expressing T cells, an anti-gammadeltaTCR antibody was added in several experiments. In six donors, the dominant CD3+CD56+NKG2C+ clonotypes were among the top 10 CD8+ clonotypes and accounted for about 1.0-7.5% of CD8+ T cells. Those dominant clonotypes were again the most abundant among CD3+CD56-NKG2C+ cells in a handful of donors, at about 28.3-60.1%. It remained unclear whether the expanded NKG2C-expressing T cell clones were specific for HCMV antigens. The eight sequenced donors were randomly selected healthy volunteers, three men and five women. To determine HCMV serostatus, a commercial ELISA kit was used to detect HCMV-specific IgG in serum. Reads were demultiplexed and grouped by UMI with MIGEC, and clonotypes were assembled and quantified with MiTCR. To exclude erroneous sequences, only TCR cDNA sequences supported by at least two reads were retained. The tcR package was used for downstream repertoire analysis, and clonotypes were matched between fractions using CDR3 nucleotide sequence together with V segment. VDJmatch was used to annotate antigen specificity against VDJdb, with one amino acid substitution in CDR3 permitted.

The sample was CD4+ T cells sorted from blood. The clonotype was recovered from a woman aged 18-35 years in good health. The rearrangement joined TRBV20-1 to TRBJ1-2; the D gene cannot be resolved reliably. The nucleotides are TGCAGTGCTAGTAATAGGAGGTTGGATGGCTACACCTTC. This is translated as CSASNRRLDGYTF.